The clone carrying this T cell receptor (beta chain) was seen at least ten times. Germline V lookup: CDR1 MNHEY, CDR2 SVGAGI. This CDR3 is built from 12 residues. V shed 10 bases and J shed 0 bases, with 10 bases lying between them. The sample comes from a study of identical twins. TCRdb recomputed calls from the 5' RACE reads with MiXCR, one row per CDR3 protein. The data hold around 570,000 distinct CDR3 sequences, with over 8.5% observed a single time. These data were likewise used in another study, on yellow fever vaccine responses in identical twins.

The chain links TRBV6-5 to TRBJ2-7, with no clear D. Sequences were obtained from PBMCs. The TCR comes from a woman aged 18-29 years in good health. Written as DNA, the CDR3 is TGTGCCACCGCTCAAAGCTCCTACGAGCAGTACTTC. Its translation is CATAQSSYEQYF.